The 13 T cell receptor beta chains presented below share a single source sample, sequenced in a study of shared clonotypes between healthy human individuals. Repertoires were generated with immunoSEQ multiplex PCR, while TCRdb's copy carries only in-frame clones and drops some. The sample lists roughly 2.2 million clones; approximately 93% were seen once. Sequenced material: naive CD4+ T cells from PBMCs. Subset given: CD45RA+ positively selected. The receptors were gathered from a young man in good health. Some clones in this sample may be carry-over from other donors' samples.

Note on this clone: The same CDR3 arises from other DNA sequences in this sample as well. This chain links TRBV9 with TRBJ2-3; tentatively, D is TRBD1 or TRBD2 (5 bases each). The CDR3 totals 13 residues. Germline CDR1 reads SGDLS; CDR2 reads YYNGEE. V was trimmed by 0 bases and J by 6 bases, leaving 8 bases between them. This chain's CDR3 is CASSVVGADTQYF. The CDR3 coding sequence is TGTGCCAGCAGCGTAGTCGGGGCGGATACGCAGTATTTT.

V gene TRBV7-8 combines with J gene TRBJ2-1; the match to TRBD2 covers 12 bases. The V and J ends lost 3 bases and 8 bases, in that order; junction bases with no gene match: 8. Germline V gives CDR1 SGHVS, CDR2 FQNEAQ. The CDR3 spans 16 residues. CDR3 in DNA: TGTGCCAGCAGCTTGTTAGGACTAGCGGGAAGGTATGAGCAGTTCTTC. This translates into CASSLLGLAGRYEQFF. The full variable domain, with the rest looked up from reference TRBV7-8 and TRBJ2-1, is GAGVSQSPRYKVAKRGQDVALRCDPISGHVSLFWYQQALGQGPEFLTYFQNEAQLDKSGLPSDRFFAERPEGSVSTLKIQRTQQEDSAVYLCASSLLGLAGRYEQFFGPGTRLTVL.

About this clone itself: Other DNA variants within this sample encode the same CDR3. The chain uses TRBV5-1 and TRBJ2-1; 7 bases map to TRBD2. This CDR3 spans 15 amino acids. After removal of 0 bases from V and 2 bases from J, the junction contained 2 bases not matched to a gene. Germline V CDR1 and CDR2: SGHRS, YFSETQ. The CDR3 protein is CASSLGLAAYNEQFF. The DNA for the CDR3 is TGCGCCAGCAGCTTGGGACTAGCAGCCTACAATGAGCAGTTCTTC.

The V call is TRBV19, the J call TRBJ2-1, with 11 bases identical to TRBD2. CDR1 LNHDA and CDR2 SQIVND come from the germline V gene (reference sequence). CDR3 length equals 16 residues. V lost 5 bases and J lost 5; bases outside the gene matches: 8. The CDR3 here is CASSAMIAGGDNEQFF. CDR3 coding DNA: TGTGCCAGTAGTGCTATGATAGCGGGAGGGGACAATGAGCAGTTCTTC.

The rearrangement links TRBV10-2 to TRBJ1-3; D gene unclear. V was pared by 4 bases and J by 2 bases, with 9 bases between. CDR1 WSHSY and CDR2 SAAADI come from the germline V gene. The CDR3 totals 14 residues. The CDR3: CASSVAAAGNTIYF. The CDR3 coding sequence is TGCGCCAGCAGTGTAGCAGCCGCTGGAAACACCATATATTTT.

This sequence joins TRBV15 and TRBJ2-3; 8 bases align to TRBD2. This CDR3 has 13 residues. Germline loops: CDR1 LNHNV, CDR2 YYDKDF (reference sequence). V lost 8 bases and J lost 3; bases outside the gene matches: 4. CDR3 nucleotide sequence: TGTGCCACCGAAAGCGGGAGTACAGATACGCAGTATTTT. Translation: CATESGSTDTQYF.

Remarks on this clone: Other DNA sequences of this sample code for an identical CDR3. The chain is built from TRBV5-1 and TRBJ2-2, with a tentative D call TRBD1 (7 bases). Germline V gene lookup returns CDR1 SGHRS and CDR2 YFSETQ. Trimming left V 4 bases short and J 1 base short, with 8 bases between. The length of the CDR3 is 14 residues. This chain's CDR3 is CASSQGGNTGELFF. As DNA, the CDR3 is TGCGCCAGCAGCCAGGGGGGGAACACCGGGGAGCTGTTTTTT.

J is TRBJ2-3 and V is TRBV14; 7 bases fit TRBD2. CDR3 size: 16 residues. Germline V gene lookup returns CDR1 SGHDN and CDR2 FVKESK. Trimming removed 0 bases from V and 0 bases from J; junction bases left unmatched: 3. In DNA, the CDR3 is TGTGCCAGCAGCCAAGAAGGGCGGGGGAGCACAGATACGCAGTATTTT. This gives the protein CASSQEGRGSTDTQYF.

The CDR3 bases are TGTGCCAGCAGTTTACGAAGCGGGAGGACGAACACCGGGGAGCTGTTTTTT. Its translation is CASSLRSGRTNTGELFF. V is TRBV27 and J is TRBJ2-2, with TRBD2 matching 9 bases. Germline V lookup: CDR1 MNHEY, CDR2 SMNVEV (reference sequence). CDR3 length: 17 residues. J gave up 0 bases and V 2 bases, and 4 bases lay outside the gene matches.

This clone was observed a single time. V and J are TRBV11-2 and TRBJ1-3; D uncertain. From germline, CDR1 is SGHAT and CDR2 FQNNGV. V lost 5 bases and J lost 0, with 8 bases in between. This CDR3 is 14 amino acids long. The chain's CDR3 is CASSPAYSGNTIYF. The CDR3 nucleotides read TGTGCCAGCAGCCCCGCCTACTCTGGAAACACCATATATTTT.

This chain uses TRBV6-5 with TRBJ2-2, with no clear D. Germline-derived CDR1 and CDR2 are MNHEY and SVGAGI. Trimming removed 5 bases at V and 6 bases at J, with 7 bases between. This CDR3 is built from 12 residues. The CDR3 protein is CASSRLAGELFF. The CDR3 coding sequence is TGTGCCAGCAGTAGACTCGCCGGGGAGCTGTTTTTT.

The V call is TRBV6-6, the J call TRBJ2-3; no reliable D call. The germline V and J ends were trimmed by 2 bases and 1 base, with 4 bases remaining between them. Germline CDR1 and CDR2: MNHNY and SVGAGI (reference sequence). The CDR3 spans 13 residues. The DNA for the CDR3 is TGTGCCAGCAGTTACGCCCGCACAGATACGCAGTATTTT. It specifies CASSYARTDTQYF.

The rearrangement uses TRBV7-9 and TRBJ2-2; the match to TRBD2 covers 8 bases. The length of the CDR3 is 16 residues. Unmatched junction bases numbered 3, after V lost 1 base and J lost 2 bases. Germline CDR1 reads SEHNR; CDR2 reads FQNEAQ (reference sequence). The DNA for the CDR3 is TGTGCCAGCAGCTTAGACGGGGGGGTAAACACCGGGGAGCTGTTTTTT. This gives the protein CASSLDGGVNTGELFF.